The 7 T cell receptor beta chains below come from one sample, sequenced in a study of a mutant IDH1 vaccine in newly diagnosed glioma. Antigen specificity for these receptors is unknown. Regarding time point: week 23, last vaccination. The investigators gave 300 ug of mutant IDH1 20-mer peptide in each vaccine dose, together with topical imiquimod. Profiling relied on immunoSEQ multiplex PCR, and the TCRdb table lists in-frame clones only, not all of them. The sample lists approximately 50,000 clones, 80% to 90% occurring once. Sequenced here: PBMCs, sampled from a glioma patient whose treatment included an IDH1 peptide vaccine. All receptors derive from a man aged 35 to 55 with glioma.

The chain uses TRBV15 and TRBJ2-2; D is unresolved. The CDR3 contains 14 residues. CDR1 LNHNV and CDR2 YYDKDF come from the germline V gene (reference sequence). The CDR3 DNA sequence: TGTGCAACGACACGGGCGATGAACACCGGGGAGCTGTTTTTT. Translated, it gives CATTRAMNTGELFF.

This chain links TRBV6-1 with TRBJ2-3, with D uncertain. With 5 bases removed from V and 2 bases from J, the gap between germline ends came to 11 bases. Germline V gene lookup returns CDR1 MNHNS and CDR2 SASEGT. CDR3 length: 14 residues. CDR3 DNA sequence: TGTGCCAGCAGTCTTGGGATGCACACAGATACGCAGTATTTT. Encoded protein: CASSLGMHTDTQYF.

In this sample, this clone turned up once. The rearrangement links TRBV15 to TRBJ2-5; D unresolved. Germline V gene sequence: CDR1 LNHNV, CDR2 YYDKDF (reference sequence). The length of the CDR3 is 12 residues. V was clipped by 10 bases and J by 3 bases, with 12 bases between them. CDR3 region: CAIAFGEETQYF. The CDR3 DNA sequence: TGTGCCATCGCGTTTGGGGAAGAGACCCAGTACTTC.

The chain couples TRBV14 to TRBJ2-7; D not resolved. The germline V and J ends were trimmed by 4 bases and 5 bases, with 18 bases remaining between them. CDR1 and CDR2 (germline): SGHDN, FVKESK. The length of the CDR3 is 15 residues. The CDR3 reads CASSPMPGAGHEQYF. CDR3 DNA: TGTGCCAGCAGCCCGATGCCGGGTGCCGGACACGAGCAGTACTTC.

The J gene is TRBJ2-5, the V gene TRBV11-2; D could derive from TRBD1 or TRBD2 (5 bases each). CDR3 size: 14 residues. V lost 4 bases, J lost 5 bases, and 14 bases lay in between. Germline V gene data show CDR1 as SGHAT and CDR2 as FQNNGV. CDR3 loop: CASSSGTNLETQYF. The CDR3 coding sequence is TGTGCCAGCAGCTCCGGGACCAACTTGGAGACCCAGTACTTC.

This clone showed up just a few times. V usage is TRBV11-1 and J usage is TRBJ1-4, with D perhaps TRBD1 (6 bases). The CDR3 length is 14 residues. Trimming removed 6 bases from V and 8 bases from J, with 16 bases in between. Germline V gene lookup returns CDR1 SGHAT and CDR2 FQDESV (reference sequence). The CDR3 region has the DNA TGTGCCAGCAGTCTAGGGACAAGAGAAGAAAAACTGTTTTTT. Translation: CASSLGTREEKLFF.

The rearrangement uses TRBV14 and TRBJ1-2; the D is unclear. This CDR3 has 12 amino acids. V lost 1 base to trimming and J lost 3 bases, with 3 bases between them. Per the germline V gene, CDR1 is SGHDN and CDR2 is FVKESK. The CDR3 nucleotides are TGTGCCAGCAGCCAAGGGCACTATGGCTACACCTTC. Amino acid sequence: CASSQGHYGYTF.